This T cell receptor (beta chain) was sequenced for a study of a mutant IDH1 vaccine in newly diagnosed glioma (dated by TCRdb to about 2021). Describing the broader study: Vaccination began 4-6 weeks after radiotherapy alone, or alongside temozolomide cycles in the chemotherapy-containing groups. Peripheral blood was drawn at six visits: V03 (baseline), V05, V07, V10, V12 and V13. Before enrollment, patients had received standard therapy of radiotherapy alone, temozolomide alone, or radiochemotherapy with temozolomide; most received the combination. Of the 32 patients who were treated, approximately 62% were male and around 40% were female, and the mean age was approximately 40 years. Visit V12 was the week-35 safety follow-up and visit V13 was the week-47 end of study. Longitudinal TCRB deep sequencing was done for 25 treated patients, wherever samples were available for exploratory analyses.

The library was prepared using the immunoSEQ multiplex PCR assay. Following the manufacturer's protocol, the hsTCRB Kit was used to amplify rearranged TCR beta chain sequences. An Illumina MiSeq was used to sequence the TCRB libraries. For the original study's pipeline: Demultiplexing, trimming and gene mapping were performed with the kit vendor's proprietary platform. TCRdb mirrors the immuneACCESS table, restricted to in-frame sequences. Some clones are absent from its copies; in checked studies, under half trace to an unresolved V gene, and the reason for the others is unknown. V, J and clone size derive from that table, while D and trimming were established from the DNA sequence. The sample table holds about 48,000 clones, of which roughly three quarters were seen once. Approximately 6.3% of the sample comes from the top ten. As concerns this clone: The target of this receptor is not known. Per-nucleotide qualities are absent, and no much larger clonotype sits a single base away.

V and J are truncated by 3 bases and 0 bases respectively, leaving an intervening sequence of 12 bases. The CDR1 and CDR2 encoded by the germline V gene (reference sequence) are SEHNR and FQNEAQ. Spanning cysteine to phenylalanine, the CDR3 consists of 16 amino acids. Solely the CDR3 DNA is kept, with 48 bases framed from the first base. Overall study outcomes, separate from this receptor: The authors stated that sample limitations prevented analyses of patient blood samples from being reproduced. Availability determined which PBMC samples were chosen for TCRB deep sequencing. Changes in the top peripheral T cell clonotypes picked up by TCRB sequencing did not appear to be linked to pseudoprogression. Immune responses induced by the vaccine were seen in around 93% of patients across multiple MHC alleles.

The time point label of this sample denotes: week 35, safety follow-up. Each vaccine dose was 300 ug of a 20-mer mutant IDH1 peptide in Montanide, given subcutaneously with topical imiquimod. Patients were given eight vaccinations, in weeks 1, 3, 5, 7, 11, 15, 19 and 23, which matched visits V03 through V10. Newly diagnosed WHO grade 3 or 4 IDH1-mutant astrocytomas showing loss of nuclear ATRX were present in the donors. The samples were drawn from NOA16, a multicentre, single-arm, open-label phase I trial in Germany that tested a mutant IDH1 peptide vaccine in humans for the first time. Genomic DNA for TCRB sequencing was extracted from EDTA blood using the DNeasy Blood and Tissue Kit.

The receptor was isolated from a man in his forties with glioma. The chain joins TRBV7-9 to TRBJ2-1; the D gene is perhaps TRBD2, on 6 matching bases. The sample was PBMCs, taken from a glioma patient whose treatment included an IDH1 peptide vaccine. The sequenced DNA: TGTGCCAGCAGCTTGGTGGGGGGAAGCTCCTACAATGAGCAGTTCTTC. Its amino acids are CASSLVGGSSYNEQFF.